Listed below are T cell receptor beta chains from one sample, sequenced in a study of T cell responses to AZD1222 COVID-19 vaccine. Here immunoSEQ multiplex PCR was the method, and the copy in TCRdb shows in-frame clones only, minus some. The sample yields about 97,000 clones, approximately 84% seen once. Sequencing was performed on peripheral blood, taken on day 0 of AZD1222 vaccination. The source of these receptors is an adult in good health. Each CDR3 is given with its conserved first and last residue. A D gene is named only where the DNA matches it firmly. Clone size, where shown, is once, few, many, or a class for clones that have expanded.

clone size,D gene,V gene,CDR3 protein
.,.,TRBV27,CASSNGARYEQYF
.,TRBD1,TRBV5-1,CASSPGQGADNSPLHF
.,.,TRBV5-1,CASSLAGYGNTIYF
.,.,TRBV6-1,CASSLTRSEQFF
.,TRBD1,TRBV3-1/TRBV3-2,CASTRQGAYGYTF
.,.,TRBV11-3,CASSLVQGINTEAFF
few,.,TRBV28,CASSLNYVEAFF
.,.,TRBV6-6,CASNPGTTNYGYTF
.,.,TRBV24-1,CATSDFSGSGYTF
.,.,TRBV6-5,CASSYRDSNTGELFF
.,.,TRBV29-1,CSVEVGAGAAFF
once,TRBD2,TRBV4-3,CASSQDILAGATTDTQYF
.,.,TRBV9,CASSPGGLNTEAFF
.,TRBD1,TRBV2,CASRTGTGVSQPQHF
few,.,TRBV7-2,CASSLFAGRSNQPQHF
.,.,TRBV28,CASNVPPNYGYTF
.,.,TRBV11-3,CASSLDQPIGSQETQYF